The 20 T cell receptor beta chains in this list originate from one sample, sequenced in a study of beta chain features in type 1 diabetes. As every portion of the isolated RNA was reverse transcribed, the sequencing read expressed TCRB transcripts. TCRdb keeps only in-frame clones here, not all; method: immunoSEQ multiplex PCR. The sample shows about 700,000 clones, 10% to 15% of them seen only once. The antigens of these receptors remain unknown. Study-wide points: Moderately but significantly shorter TCRB CDR3s were found in Type 1 diabetes patients in all four CD4+ subsets.

Input material: naive CD4+ T cells from blood. These receptors were taken from a man aged 18 to 29 with type 1 diabetes.

In this sample, this clone turned up a few times. The CDR3 region has the DNA TGTGCCAGCAGCTTCGGGACAGGGTTGACTGGCTACACCTTC. Translation: CASSFGTGLTGYTF. The genes are TRBV7-2 and TRBJ1-2; 9 nucleotides line up with TRBD1. CDR3 size: 14 residues. V was clipped by 3 bases and J by 7 bases; unmatched bases: 6. The germline V gene encodes CDR1 SGHTA and CDR2 FQGNSA.

This clone turned up a few times. In DNA, the CDR3 is TGTGCCAGCAGCTTGGAGGGTGGCCACAGCGGGTCACCCCTCCACTTT. Translating gives CASSLEGGHSGSPLHF. J is TRBJ1-6 and V is TRBV5-4; D gene uncertain. The CDR3 length is 16 residues. Trimming removed 0 bases from V and 10 bases from J, with 17 bases in between. CDR1 and CDR2 (germline): SGHNT, YYREEE (reference sequence).

The chain carries TRBV4-2 and TRBJ2-1; TRBD2 matches at 10 bases. The junction had 11 bases not matched to a gene; V was cut back by 0 bases and J by 0 bases. The CDR3 loop spans 20 amino acids. CDR1 and CDR2 from the germline V gene are LGHNA and YNFKEQ. The CDR3 DNA reads as TGTGCCAGCAGCCAAGACCGGCCAGCGGGGGGGCTAGGCTCCTACAATGAGCAGTTCTTC. Its protein product is CASSQDRPAGGLGSYNEQFF.

V and J are TRBV9 and TRBJ2-1; 12 bases agree with TRBD2. The CDR3 runs to 17 residues. CDR1 is SGDLS, CDR2 YYNGEE, per germline. Germline trimming cut 2 bases from V and 2 bases from J; bases unmatched to any gene: 5. This CDR3 is CASSVGLAGPPYNEQFF. In DNA form, the CDR3 reads TGTGCCAGCAGCGTCGGACTAGCGGGGCCCCCCTACAATGAGCAGTTCTTC.

This clone showed up just a few times. The V call is TRBV7-9, the J call TRBJ1-1, with D unresolved. Per the germline V gene, CDR1 is SEHNR and CDR2 is FQNEAQ (reference sequence). Trimming pared 0 bases from V and 7 bases from J, leaving 3 bases between. This CDR3 comprises 11 residues. The CDR3 loop is CASSLASEAFF. The CDR3 DNA reads as TGTGCCAGCAGCTTAGCCAGTGAAGCTTTCTTT. The variable domain in full, with the rest retrieved from reference TRBV7-9 and TRBJ1-1, is DTGVSQNPRHKITKRGQNVTFRCDPISEHNRLYWYRQTLGQGPEFLTYFQNEAQLEKSRLLSDRFSAERPKGSFSTLEIQRTEQGDSAMYLCASSLASEAFFGQGTRLTVV.

This clone was observed a handful of times. Other DNA sequences from this sample encode an identical CDR3 as well. This chain uses TRBV30 with TRBJ1-2; D not resolved. The CDR3 consists of 12 residues. V lost 4 bases, J lost 3 bases, and 9 bases lay in between. From germline, CDR1 is GTSNPN and CDR2 SVGIG (reference sequence). The CDR3 DNA is TGTGCCTGGAACGGGGTGGACTATGGCTACACCTTC. Protein product: CAWNGVDYGYTF.

A few counts support this clone. The chain uses TRBV19 and TRBJ2-7, with a possible D match to TRBD2 (6 bases). Germline V gene lookup returns CDR1 LNHDA and CDR2 SQIVND (reference sequence). This CDR3 has 14 amino acids. The V end lost 6 bases, the J end lost 3 bases, and 15 bases lay between the germline ends. The CDR3 bases are TGTGCCAGTAGGCAAGAGGAGGGCTTCTACGAGCAGTACTTC. Translated, it gives CASRQEEGFYEQYF.

This clone was observed a few times. One junction end does not reproduce the germline sequence, and a read error may be involved. The chain carries TRBV16 and TRBJ1-6; a weak D match, TRBD1 (6 bases). The CDR3 is made up of 15 amino acids. The V gene's germline CDR1 is KGHSY and CDR2 FQNENV. The CDR3, as DNA: TGTGCCAGCACCCAAACGGACAGAGGTAATTCACCCCTCCACTTT. It is translated as CASTQTDRGNSPLHF.

CDR3 residues: CASSSVQGYEQYF. CDR3 sequence (DNA): TGTGCCAGCAGCTCGGTACAAGGGTACGAGCAGTACTTC. The rearrangement joins TRBV7-9 to TRBJ2-7; D remains unclear. V dropped 4 bases and J dropped 4 bases, with 11 bases sitting between them. Germline CDR1 SEHNR, CDR2 FQNEAQ (reference sequence). The CDR3 spans 13 residues. Full variable domain (rest looked up from reference TRBV7-9 and TRBJ2-7): DTGVSQNPRHKITKRGQNVTFRCDPISEHNRLYWYRQTLGQGPEFLTYFQNEAQLEKSRLLSDRFSAERPKGSFSTLEIQRTEQGDSAMYLCASSSVQGYEQYFGPGTRLTVT.

Only a few counts were recorded for this clone. The chain recombines TRBV15 with TRBJ1-2; 8 nucleotides align to TRBD1. V dropped 6 bases and J dropped 8; count of bases not matched to a gene: 14. CDR1 is LNHNV and CDR2 is YYDKDF in the germline V gene (reference sequence). This CDR3 spans 15 amino acids. In nucleotides, the CDR3 is TGTGCCACCAGGAAGGCGGACAGGGTAGTCCGCGGCTACACCTTC. Amino acid sequence: CATRKADRVVRGYTF.

This clone was detected a few times. At the DNA level, this CDR3 is encoded by other sequences in the same sample as well. The chain recombines TRBV18 with TRBJ2-3; no clear D gene. This CDR3 spans 11 amino acids. Trimming took off 5 bases at V and 4 bases at J, with 4 bases between the two ends. Germline V gene data show CDR1 as KGHSH and CDR2 as LQKENI. CDR3 coding DNA: TGTGCCAGCTCAGGAGCAGATACGCAGTATTTT. Translating it yields CASSGADTQYF.

This clone was counted a few times. The chain links TRBV7-2 to TRBJ1-1, with D hard to call. Trimming stripped 5 bases from V and 3 bases from J, with 4 bases between. CDR1 is SGHTA, CDR2 FQGNSA, per germline. The CDR3 extends over 11 amino acids. Here the CDR3 reads CASSPYTEAFF. In DNA, the CDR3 is TGTGCCAGCAGCCCATACACTGAAGCTTTCTTT.

This chain connects TRBV19 to TRBJ1-2; no firm D call. The V and J ends lost 6 bases and 0 bases respectively, with 17 bases between them. Germline V gene sequence: CDR1 LNHDA, CDR2 SQIVND (reference sequence). The CDR3 contains 16 residues. The CDR3 protein is CASRFVGGRANYGYTF. The CDR3 DNA is TGTGCCAGTAGATTCGTTGGAGGGAGAGCTAACTATGGCTACACCTTC. Full variable domain (missing parts from reference TRBV19 and TRBJ1-2): DGGITQSPKYLFRKEGQNVTLSCEQNLNHDAMYWYRQDPGQGLRLIYYSQIVNDFQKGDIAEGYSVSREKKESFPLTVTSAQKNPTAFYLCASRFVGGRANYGYTFGSGTRLTVV.

This clone was detected a few times. The rearrangement uses TRBV28 and TRBJ2-1; D possibly corresponds to TRBD1 (5 bases). Per germline, CDR1 MDHEN and CDR2 SYDVKM. Trimming cost V 7 bases and J 4 bases, with 14 bases left between them. The CDR3 is made up of 14 amino acids. This CDR3 reads CASKMSDSYNEQFF. As DNA, the CDR3 is TGTGCCAGCAAGATGTCCGACAGTTACAATGAGCAGTTCTTC.

This clone was recorded a few times. The chain couples TRBV28 to TRBJ1-1, with 7 nucleotides matching TRBD1. Germline-derived CDR1 and CDR2 are MDHEN and SYDVKM. J gave up 4 bases and V 5 bases, and 7 bases lay outside the gene matches. This CDR3 comprises 14 residues. Here the CDR3 DNA reads TGTGCCAGCAGTCAGACAGGGAAGAGCACTGAAGCTTTCTTT. It codes for CASSQTGKSTEAFF.

This clone was counted a few times. This sequence joins TRBV28 and TRBJ1-6; perhaps TRBD1 as D (6 bases). This CDR3 has 14 amino acids. The V and J ends lost 8 bases and 9 bases respectively, with 17 bases between them. From germline, CDR1 is MDHEN and CDR2 SYDVKM. Here the CDR3 DNA reads TGTGCCAGCCTCCGGGACACGGATGTTTCACCCCTCCACTTT. This codes for CASLRDTDVSPLHF.

This clone turned up a few times. The rearrangement uses TRBV4-1 and TRBJ2-5; TRBD1 matches at 8 bases. Germline assignment: CDR1 MGHRA and CDR2 YSYEKL. The V and J ends lost 3 bases and 0 bases, in that order; junction bases with no gene match: 9. The CDR3 contains 17 residues. The chain's CDR3 is CASSHPSPGQDQETQYF. CDR3 bases: TGCGCCAGCAGCCACCCCTCCCCGGGACAGGACCAAGAGACCCAGTACTTC.

In this sample, this clone turned up a few times. The rearrangement links TRBV18 to TRBJ1-1; TRBD1 matches at 7 bases. Germline V gene sequence: CDR1 KGHSH, CDR2 LQKENI. The J segment lost 11 bases and the V segment lost 3 bases, leaving 9 bases of the junction unmatched. This CDR3 region has 13 residues. CDR3 in amino acids: CASSPGRKGAAFF. The CDR3, as DNA: TGTGCCAGCTCACCGGGCCGAAAGGGGGCGGCTTTCTTT.

The rearrangement joins TRBV25-1 to TRBJ2-7; 7 bases fit TRBD1. V shed 5 bases and J 3 bases; nucleotides not matched to a gene: 13. Germline V gene data show CDR1 as MGHDK and CDR2 as SYGVNS. The CDR3 runs to 16 residues. CDR3 region: CASSPRFTDRRYEQYF. The CDR3, as DNA: TGTGCCAGCAGTCCACGTTTTACGGACAGGCGCTACGAGCAGTACTTC.

The rearrangement joins TRBV28 to TRBJ2-7, with D hard to call. Between the trimmed V and J ends, which lost 3 bases and 1 base, there was a span of 16 bases. The CDR3 consists of 16 residues. Looked up from germline, CDR1 is MDHEN and CDR2 is SYDVKM. CDR3 residues: CASSLYSAPPSYEQYF. CDR3 bases: TGTGCCAGCAGTTTGTATTCGGCGCCCCCGTCCTACGAGCAGTACTTC.